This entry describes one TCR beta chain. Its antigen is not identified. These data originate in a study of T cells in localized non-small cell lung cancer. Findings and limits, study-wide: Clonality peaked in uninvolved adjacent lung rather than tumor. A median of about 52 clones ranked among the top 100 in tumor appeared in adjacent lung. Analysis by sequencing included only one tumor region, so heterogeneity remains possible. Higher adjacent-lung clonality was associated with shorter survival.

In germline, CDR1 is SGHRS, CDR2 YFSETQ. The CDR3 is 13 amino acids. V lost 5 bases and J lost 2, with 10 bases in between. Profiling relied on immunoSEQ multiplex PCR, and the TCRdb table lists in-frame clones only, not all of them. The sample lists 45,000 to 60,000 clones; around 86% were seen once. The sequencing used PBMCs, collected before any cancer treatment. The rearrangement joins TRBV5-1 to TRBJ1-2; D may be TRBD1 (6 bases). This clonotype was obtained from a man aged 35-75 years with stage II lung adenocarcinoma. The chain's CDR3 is CASSKGENYGYTF. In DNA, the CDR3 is TGCGCCAGCAGTAAGGGGGAGAACTATGGCTACACCTTC.